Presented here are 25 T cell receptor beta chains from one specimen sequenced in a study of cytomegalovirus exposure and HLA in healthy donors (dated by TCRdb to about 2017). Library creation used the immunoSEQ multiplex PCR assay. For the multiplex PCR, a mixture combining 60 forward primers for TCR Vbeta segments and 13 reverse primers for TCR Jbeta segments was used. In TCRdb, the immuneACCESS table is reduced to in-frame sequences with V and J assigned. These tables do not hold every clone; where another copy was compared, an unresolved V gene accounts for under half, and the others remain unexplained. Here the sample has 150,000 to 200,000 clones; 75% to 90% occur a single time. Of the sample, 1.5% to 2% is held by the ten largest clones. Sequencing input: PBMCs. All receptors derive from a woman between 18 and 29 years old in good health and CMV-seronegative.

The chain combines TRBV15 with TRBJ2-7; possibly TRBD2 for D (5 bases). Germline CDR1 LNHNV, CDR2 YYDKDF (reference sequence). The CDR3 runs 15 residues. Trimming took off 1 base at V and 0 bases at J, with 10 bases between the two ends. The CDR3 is CATSRGGFTSYEQYF. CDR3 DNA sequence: TGTGCCACCAGCAGAGGCGGGTTTACCTCCTACGAGCAGTACTTC.

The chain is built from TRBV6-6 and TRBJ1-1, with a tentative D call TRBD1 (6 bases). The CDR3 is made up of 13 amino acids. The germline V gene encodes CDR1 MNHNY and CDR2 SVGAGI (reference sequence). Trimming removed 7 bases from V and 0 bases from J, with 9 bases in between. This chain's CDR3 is CASTRGMNTEAFF. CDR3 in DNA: TGTGCCAGCACCAGGGGCATGAACACTGAAGCTTTCTTT.

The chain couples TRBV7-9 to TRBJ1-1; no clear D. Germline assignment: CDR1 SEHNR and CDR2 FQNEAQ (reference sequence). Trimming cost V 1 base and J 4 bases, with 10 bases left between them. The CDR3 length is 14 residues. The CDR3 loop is CASSLVRAGTEAFF. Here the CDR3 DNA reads TGTGCCAGCAGCTTAGTCCGGGCGGGCACTGAAGCTTTCTTT.

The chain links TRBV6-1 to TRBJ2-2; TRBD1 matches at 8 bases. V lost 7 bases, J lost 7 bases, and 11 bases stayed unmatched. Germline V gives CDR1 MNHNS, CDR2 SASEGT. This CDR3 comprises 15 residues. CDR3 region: CASTGRGRLIGELFF. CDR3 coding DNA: TGTGCCAGCACGGGCAGGGGGCGGTTGATCGGGGAGCTGTTTTTT.

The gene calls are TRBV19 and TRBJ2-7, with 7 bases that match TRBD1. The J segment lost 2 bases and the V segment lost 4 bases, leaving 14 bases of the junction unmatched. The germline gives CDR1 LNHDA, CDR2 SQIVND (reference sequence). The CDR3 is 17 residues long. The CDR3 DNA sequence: TGTGCCAGTAGTAAGAAGGGGGCCCGTCCTCAAACCTACGAGCAGTACTTC. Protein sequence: CASSKKGARPQTYEQYF.

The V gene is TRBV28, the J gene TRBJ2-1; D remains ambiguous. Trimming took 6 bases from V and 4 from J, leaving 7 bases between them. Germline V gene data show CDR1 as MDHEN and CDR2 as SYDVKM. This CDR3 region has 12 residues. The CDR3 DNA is TGTGCCAGCAGACTAAATTACAATGAGCAGTTCTTC. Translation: CASRLNYNEQFF.

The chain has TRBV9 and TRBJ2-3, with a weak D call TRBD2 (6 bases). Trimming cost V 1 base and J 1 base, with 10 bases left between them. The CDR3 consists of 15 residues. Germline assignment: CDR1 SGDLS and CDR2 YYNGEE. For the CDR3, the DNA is TGTGCCAGCAGCGTATGGCGGGGAGGCACAGATACGCAGTATTTT. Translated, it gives CASSVWRGGTDTQYF.

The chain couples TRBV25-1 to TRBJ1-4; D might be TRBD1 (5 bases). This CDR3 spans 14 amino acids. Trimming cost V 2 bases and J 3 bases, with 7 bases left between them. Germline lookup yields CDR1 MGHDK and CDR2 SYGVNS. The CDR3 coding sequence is TGTGCCAGCAGTGAAGGAGGGGCTAATGAAAAACTGTTTTTT. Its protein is CASSEGGANEKLFF.

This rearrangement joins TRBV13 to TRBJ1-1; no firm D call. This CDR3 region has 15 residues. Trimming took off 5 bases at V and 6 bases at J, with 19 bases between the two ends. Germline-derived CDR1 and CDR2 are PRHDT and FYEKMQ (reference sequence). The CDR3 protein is CASSPGSSLPSEAFF. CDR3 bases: TGTGCCAGCAGCCCAGGTAGTTCTCTACCCTCTGAAGCTTTCTTT.

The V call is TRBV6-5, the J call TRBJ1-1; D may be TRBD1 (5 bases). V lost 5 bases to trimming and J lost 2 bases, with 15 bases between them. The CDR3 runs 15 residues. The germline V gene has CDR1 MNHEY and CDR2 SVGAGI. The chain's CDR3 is CASSPGGKTNTEAFF. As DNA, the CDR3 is TGTGCCAGCAGTCCCGGGGGGAAGACTAACACTGAAGCTTTCTTT.

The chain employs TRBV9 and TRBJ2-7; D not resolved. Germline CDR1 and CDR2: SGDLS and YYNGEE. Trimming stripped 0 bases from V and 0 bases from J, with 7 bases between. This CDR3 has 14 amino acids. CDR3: CASSVGHSSYEQYF. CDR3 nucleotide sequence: TGTGCCAGCAGCGTAGGACATAGCTCCTACGAGCAGTACTTC.

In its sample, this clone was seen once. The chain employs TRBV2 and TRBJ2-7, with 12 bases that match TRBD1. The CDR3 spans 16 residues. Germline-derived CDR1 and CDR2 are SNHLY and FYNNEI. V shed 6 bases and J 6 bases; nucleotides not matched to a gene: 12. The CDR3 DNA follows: TGTGCCAGCAGCCTAAGCCCCGGGACAGGGGGCTCCGAGCAGTACTTC. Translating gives CASSLSPGTGGSEQYF.

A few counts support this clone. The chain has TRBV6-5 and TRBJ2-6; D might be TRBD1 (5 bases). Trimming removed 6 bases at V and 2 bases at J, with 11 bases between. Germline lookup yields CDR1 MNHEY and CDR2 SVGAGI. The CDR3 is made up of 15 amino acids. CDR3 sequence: CASSNDSPGANVLTF. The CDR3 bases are TGTGCCAGCAGCAACGACAGCCCTGGGGCCAACGTCCTGACTTTC.

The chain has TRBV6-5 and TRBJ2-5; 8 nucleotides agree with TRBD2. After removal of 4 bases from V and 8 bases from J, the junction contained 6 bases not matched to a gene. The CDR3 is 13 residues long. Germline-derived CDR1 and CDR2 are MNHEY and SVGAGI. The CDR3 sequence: CASSSSGGGTQYF. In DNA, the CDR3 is TGTGCCAGCAGTTCCAGCGGGGGCGGAACCCAGTACTTC.

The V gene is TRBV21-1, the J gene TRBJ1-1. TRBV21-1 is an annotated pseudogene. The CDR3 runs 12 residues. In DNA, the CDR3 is TGTGCCAGCAGCCCACTGGACACTGAAGCTTTCTTT. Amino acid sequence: CASSPLDTEAFF.

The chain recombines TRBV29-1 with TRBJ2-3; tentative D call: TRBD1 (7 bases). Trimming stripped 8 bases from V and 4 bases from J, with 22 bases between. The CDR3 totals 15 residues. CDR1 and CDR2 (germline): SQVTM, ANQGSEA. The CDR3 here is CSTRGGGGSADTQYF. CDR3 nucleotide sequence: TGCAGCACGCGAGGAGGGGGCGGATCGGCAGATACGCAGTATTTT.

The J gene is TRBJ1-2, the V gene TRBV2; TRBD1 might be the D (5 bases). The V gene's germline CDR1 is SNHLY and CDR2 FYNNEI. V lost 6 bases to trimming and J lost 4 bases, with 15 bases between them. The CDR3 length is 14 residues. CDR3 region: CASRAGPQGYGYTF. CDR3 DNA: TGTGCCAGCAGGGCCGGCCCTCAGGGCTATGGCTACACCTTC.

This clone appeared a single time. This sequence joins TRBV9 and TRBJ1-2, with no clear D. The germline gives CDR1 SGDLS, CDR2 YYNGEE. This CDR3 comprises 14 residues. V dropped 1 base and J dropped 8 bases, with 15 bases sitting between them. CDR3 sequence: CASSVNPPGSGYTF. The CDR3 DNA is TGTGCCAGCAGCGTAAACCCCCCGGGTTCCGGCTACACCTTC.

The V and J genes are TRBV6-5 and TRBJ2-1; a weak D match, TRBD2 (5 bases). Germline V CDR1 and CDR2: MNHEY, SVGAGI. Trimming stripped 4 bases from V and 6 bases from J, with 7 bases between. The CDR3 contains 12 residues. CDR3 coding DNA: TGTGCCAGCAGTTCTAGCAGCAATGAGCAGTTCTTC. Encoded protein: CASSSSSNEQFF.

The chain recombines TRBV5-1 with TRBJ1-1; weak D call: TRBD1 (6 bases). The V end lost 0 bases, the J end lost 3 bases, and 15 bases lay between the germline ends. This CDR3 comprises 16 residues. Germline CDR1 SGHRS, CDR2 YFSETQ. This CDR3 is CASSLVGGGGDTEAFF. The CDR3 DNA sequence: TGCGCCAGCAGCTTGGTGGGGGGAGGGGGAGACACTGAAGCTTTCTTT.

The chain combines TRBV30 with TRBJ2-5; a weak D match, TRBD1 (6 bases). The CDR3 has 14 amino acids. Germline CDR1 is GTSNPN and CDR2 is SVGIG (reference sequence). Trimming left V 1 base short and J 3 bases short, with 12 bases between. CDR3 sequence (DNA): TGTGCCTGGAGTGCGACAGGTTTGGAAGAGACCCAGTACTTC. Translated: CAWSATGLEETQYF.

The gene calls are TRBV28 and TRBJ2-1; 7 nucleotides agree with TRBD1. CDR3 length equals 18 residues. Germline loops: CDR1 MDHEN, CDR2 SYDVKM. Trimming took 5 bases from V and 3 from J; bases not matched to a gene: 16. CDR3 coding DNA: TGTGCCAGCAGTCTCAGGGGGTGGGACCCGAGGGACTACAATGAGCAGTTCTTC. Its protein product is CASSLRGWDPRDYNEQFF. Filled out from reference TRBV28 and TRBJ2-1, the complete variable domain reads DVKVTQSSRYLVKRTGEKVFLECVQDMDHENMFWYRQDPGLGLRLIYFSYDVKMKEKGDIPEGYSVSREKKERFSLILESASTNQTSMYLCASSLRGWDPRDYNEQFFGPGTRLTVL.

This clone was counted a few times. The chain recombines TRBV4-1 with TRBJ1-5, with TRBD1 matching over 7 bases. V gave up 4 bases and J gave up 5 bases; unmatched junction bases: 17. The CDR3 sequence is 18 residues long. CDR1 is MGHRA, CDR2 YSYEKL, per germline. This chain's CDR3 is CASSLQYGGGRGDQPQHF. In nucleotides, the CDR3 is TGCGCCAGCAGCCTTCAGTACGGAGGGGGCCGAGGAGATCAGCCCCAGCATTTT.

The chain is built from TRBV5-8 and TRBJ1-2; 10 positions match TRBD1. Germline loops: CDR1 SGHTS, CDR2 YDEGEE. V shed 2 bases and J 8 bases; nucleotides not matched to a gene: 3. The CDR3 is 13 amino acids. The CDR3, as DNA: TGTGCCAGCAGCTTTGACAGGGGGCTAGGCTACACCTTC. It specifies CASSFDRGLGYTF.

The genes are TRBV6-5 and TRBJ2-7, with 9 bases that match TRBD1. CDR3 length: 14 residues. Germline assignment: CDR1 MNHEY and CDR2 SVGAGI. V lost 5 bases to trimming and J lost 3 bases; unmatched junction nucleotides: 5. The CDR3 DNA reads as TGTGCCAGCAGTCCGGACAGGGGTGTCTACGAGCAGTACTTC. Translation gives CASSPDRGVYEQYF.